Below are 22 T cell receptor beta chains sequenced from a single sample in a study of radiation and T cells in renal cell carcinoma. The data were produced by immunoSEQ multiplex PCR, yet TCRdb's version contains in-frame clones alone and is incomplete. The data contain about 130,000 clones, 88% of them seen just once; the ten biggest clones take up about 12%. Time point in this sample: baseline pretreatment blood. Stated treatment: 15 Gy SBRT to primary tumor, nephrectomy 4 weeks later. The source material was blood, sampled from a patient whose treatment included radiotherapy and nephrectomy. These receptors were obtained from a woman between 50 and 59 years old with renal cell carcinoma.

V is TRBV7-6 and J is TRBJ1-6; possible D gene TRBD1, 5 bases. The CDR3 has 15 amino acids. The ends were cut back, 1 base at V and 14 bases at J, with 18 bases in the middle. From germline, CDR1 is SGHVS and CDR2 FNYEAQ. The DNA of the CDR3 is TGTGCCAGCAGCTTAGACGGGGGTGGCGCAAAGACCCTCCACTTT. Its translation is CASSLDGGGAKTLHF.

The J gene is TRBJ1-5, the V gene TRBV6-1; a weak D match, TRBD1 (5 bases). Germline V gene sequence: CDR1 MNHNS, CDR2 SASEGT. Trimming left V 4 bases short and J 4 bases short, with 8 bases between. The CDR3 contains 13 residues. The CDR3 here is CASSGDLNQPQHF. CDR3 DNA sequence: TGTGCCAGCAGTGGGGACTTGAATCAGCCCCAGCATTTT.

The sample holds a few counts of this clone. The rearrangement links TRBV6-4 to TRBJ2-3; either TRBD1 or TRBD2 may fit D (5 bases each). Trimming stripped 4 bases from V and 2 bases from J, with 13 bases between. This CDR3 spans 15 amino acids. Germline-derived CDR1 and CDR2 are MRHNA and SNTAGT. The CDR3: CASSVDGASTDTQYF. CDR3 coding DNA: TGTGCCAGCAGTGTCGACGGGGCCTCCACAGATACGCAGTATTTT.

The rearrangement uses TRBV6-5 and TRBJ2-3; 8 bases agree with TRBD1. V trimming: 0 bases; J trimming: 4 bases; junction bases outside the gene matches: 6. The CDR3 runs 16 residues. Germline CDR1 and CDR2: MNHEY and SVGAGI. The CDR3 region has the DNA TGTGCCAGCAGTTACTCATCGACAGGGGTGTCAGATACGCAGTATTTT. Its translation is CASSYSSTGVSDTQYF.

The J gene is TRBJ2-3, the V gene TRBV29-1, with 7 bases lining up with TRBD2. The CDR3 consists of 14 residues. CDR1 SQVTM and CDR2 ANQGSEA come from the germline V gene. V lost 4 bases and J lost 8; bases outside the gene matches: 12. CDR3 in DNA: TGCAGCGTTGGTCCTCCGGGGGGTAGGGGTACGCAGTATTTT. As protein: CSVGPPGGRGTQYF.

This clone was counted only a few times. The chain uses TRBV5-8 and TRBJ1-3; perhaps TRBD1 as D (6 bases). CDR1 is SGHTS, CDR2 YDEGEE, per germline. The CDR3 has 19 residues. The V and J ends lost 9 bases and 0 bases respectively, with 28 bases between them. The CDR3 DNA reads as TGTGCCACCGCCGGCGGACTGCAGTGGGGGGCTTCCTCTGGAAACACCATATATTTT. This sequence encodes CATAGGLQWGASSGNTIYF.

The V call is TRBV19, the J call TRBJ2-7; 7 nucleotides align to TRBD1. Germline V gene data show CDR1 as LNHDA and CDR2 as SQIVND (reference sequence). The CDR3 is made up of 14 amino acids. J was trimmed by 0 bases and V by 6 bases; bases with no gene match: 5. In nucleotides, the CDR3 is TGTGCCAGTAGCGACAGGGCCACCTCCTACGAGCAGTACTTC. It codes for CASSDRATSYEQYF.

A word on this clone: The identical CDR3 is also encoded by other nucleotide sequences in the sample. The chain links TRBV5-1 to TRBJ2-6; D possibly matches TRBD1 or TRBD2 (6 bases each). Germline CDR1 reads SGHRS; CDR2 reads YFSETQ. This CDR3 is built from 16 residues. V dropped 0 bases and J dropped 0 bases, with 7 bases sitting between them. The CDR3 reads CASSLEGGSGANVLTF. The DNA of the CDR3 is TGCGCCAGCAGCTTGGAGGGGGGCTCTGGGGCCAACGTCCTGACTTTC.

The gene calls are TRBV6-1 and TRBJ2-5; D unclear. The germline V and J ends were trimmed by 1 base and 2 bases, with 5 bases remaining between them. The CDR3 is made up of 13 amino acids. The germline gives CDR1 MNHNS, CDR2 SASEGT. The CDR3 protein is CASSEVLQETQYF. The CDR3 DNA is TGTGCCAGCAGTGAAGTGCTGCAAGAGACCCAGTACTTC.

V usage is TRBV5-5 and J usage is TRBJ2-3; TRBD2 matches at 13 bases. This CDR3 comprises 16 residues. The germline V gene encodes CDR1 SGHKS and CDR2 YYEKEE (reference sequence). Unmatched junction bases numbered 4, after V lost 2 bases and J lost 4 bases. In DNA form, the CDR3 reads TGTGCCAGCAGCTTACTAGCGGGGGGGCCCCCAGATACGCAGTATTTT. This sequence encodes CASSLLAGGPPDTQYF.

The rearrangement joins TRBV5-6 to TRBJ1-3; D unclear. CDR3 length equals 16 residues. V was trimmed by 3 bases and J by 2 bases, leaving 15 bases between them. The germline gives CDR1 SGHDT, CDR2 YYEEEE. The CDR3 DNA is TGTGCCAGCAGCTCTAGAGGGCAAACTCCTGGAAACACCATATATTTT. Translation: CASSSRGQTPGNTIYF.

V gene TRBV4-2 combines with J gene TRBJ2-7; 9 bases are shared with TRBD1. CDR3 size: 14 residues. After removal of 8 bases from V and 4 bases from J, the junction contained 9 bases not matched to a gene. Germline lookup yields CDR1 LGHNA and CDR2 YNFKEQ. This chain's CDR3 is CASSPGTGQYEQYF. CDR3 coding DNA: TGTGCCAGCTCTCCCGGGACAGGGCAATACGAGCAGTACTTC.

The chain uses TRBV19 and TRBJ1-4, with D unclear. The germline gives CDR1 LNHDA, CDR2 SQIVND (reference sequence). V was shortened by 7 bases and J by 8 bases, with 14 bases between the two germline ends. This CDR3 has 13 amino acids. The CDR3 coding sequence is TGTGCCAGTACGACCGCAGCGGGGGAAAAACTGTTTTTT. Protein sequence: CASTTAAGEKLFF.

V is TRBV7-3 and J is TRBJ2-3; D assignment may be TRBD1 or TRBD2 (6 bases each). The V end lost 3 bases, the J end lost 3 bases, and 13 bases lay between the germline ends. Germline loops: CDR1 SGHTA, CDR2 FQGTGA. The CDR3 runs 15 residues. The CDR3 sequence is CASSFLGGGTDTQYF. CDR3 coding DNA: TGTGCCAGCAGCTTTTTAGGGGGAGGAACAGATACGCAGTATTTT.

This chain links TRBV12-2 with TRBJ1-2; the table's D call, TRBD1, has no DNA check behind it. TRBV12-2 is assigned pseudogene status. This CDR3 contains 19 residues. The CDR3 DNA follows: TGTGCAAGTCGTCGAGAGGGGGAGAACCGGGACAGCCCTAATTATGGCTACACCTTC. Protein sequence: CASRREGENRDSPNYGYTF.

The chain employs TRBV29-1 and TRBJ1-5; no reliable D call. The CDR3 is 11 amino acids. The V gene's germline CDR1 is SQVTM and CDR2 ANQGSEA. The germline V and J ends were trimmed by 4 bases and 6 bases, with 7 bases remaining between them. The CDR3 nucleotides read TGCAGCGTTGGAAACGGTCAGCCCCAGCATTTT. It translates to CSVGNGQPQHF.

The chain carries TRBV30 and TRBJ2-7, with TRBD2 matching over 8 bases. The germline CDR1 and CDR2 sequences are GTSNPN and SVGIG (reference sequence). Trimming took 4 bases from V and 6 from J; bases not matched to a gene: 5. The CDR3 totals 12 residues. This CDR3 reads CAWTSGGSEQYF. In DNA form, the CDR3 reads TGTGCCTGGACGAGCGGGGGAAGCGAGCAGTACTTC. Based on the CDR3 plus reference TRBV30 and TRBJ2-7, the full variable domain is SQTIHQWPATLVQPVGSPLSLECTVEGTSNPNLYWYRQAAGRGLQLLFYSVGIGQISSEVPQNLSASRPQDRQFILSSKKLLLSDSGFYLCAWTSGGSEQYFGPGTRLTVT.

This clone has only one observation. The V call is TRBV10-3, the J call TRBJ2-5; no definite D call. V gave up 3 bases and J gave up 0 bases, with 8 bases separating them. Germline CDR1 reads ENHRY; CDR2 reads SYGVKD. The CDR3 covers 14 residues. CDR3 loop: CAISEGRNQETQYF. The CDR3 nucleotides read TGTGCCATCAGTGAAGGGCGCAACCAAGAGACCCAGTACTTC.

The chain joins TRBV29-1 to TRBJ2-1; perhaps D is TRBD1 or TRBD2 (6 bases each). V dropped 4 bases and J dropped 5 bases, with 21 bases sitting between them. Germline loops: CDR1 SQVTM, CDR2 ANQGSEA. The CDR3 length is 16 residues. This CDR3 is CSVAPPRGVINNEQFF. DNA for the CDR3: TGCAGCGTTGCCCCTCCGAGGGGGGTAATTAACAATGAGCAGTTCTTC.

The CDR3 loop is CASISNTGELFF. Written as DNA, the CDR3 is TGCGCCAGCATATCGAACACCGGGGAGCTGTTTTTT. The chain joins TRBV4-1 to TRBJ2-2; D is undetermined. This CDR3 has 12 amino acids. V was shortened by 7 bases and J by 0 bases, with 3 bases between the two germline ends. The V gene's germline CDR1 is MGHRA and CDR2 YSYEKL.

V and J are TRBV2 and TRBJ1-2, with D uncertain. Germline values: CDR1 SNHLY, CDR2 FYNNEI. The CDR3 is 16 amino acids. Trimming left V 2 bases short and J 1 base short, with 14 bases between. Here the CDR3 DNA reads TGTGCCAGCAGTGAATTAGGTCACCTTATTAACTATGGCTACACCTTC. Amino acids: CASSELGHLINYGYTF.

In this sample, this clone turned up a few times. The genes are TRBV15 and TRBJ1-2, with TRBD1 identical over 9 bases. The trim removed 0 bases at V and 4 bases at J, leaving 9 bases unmatched. Looked up from germline, CDR1 is LNHNV and CDR2 is YYDKDF (reference sequence). This CDR3 contains 17 residues. CDR3 coding DNA: TGTGCCACCAGCAGAGAAACAGGGGGCAAGGGAAGCTATGGCTACACCTTC. Its translation is CATSRETGGKGSYGYTF.